The source of this T cell receptor (beta chain) is a study of technical replicates of blood from a few donors. Clones were sequenced by immunoSEQ multiplex PCR, and TCRdb holds only the in-frame ones, with some missing. The sample has approximately 58,000 clones, around 84% seen once. This CDR3 is 17 amino acids long. With 3 bases clipped from V and 0 bases from J, the junction kept 8 bases outside the gene matches. CDR1 SGDLS and CDR2 YYNGEE come from the germline V gene. Input material: PBMCs. The receptor comes from a human donor in good health. Some clones in this sample may be carry-over from other donors' samples. V usage is TRBV9 and J usage is TRBJ1-3; 8 nucleotides line up with TRBD1. CDR3 loop: CASSARGQASSGNTIYF. CDR3 DNA sequence: TGTGCCAGCAGCGCCCGGGGACAGGCGAGCTCTGGAAACACCATATATTTT. Full variable domain (missing parts from reference TRBV9 and TRBJ1-3): DSGVTQTPKHLITATGQRVTLRCSPRSGDLSVYWYQQSLDQGLQFLIQYYNGEERAKGNILERFSAQQFPDLHSELNLSSLELGDSALYFCASSARGQASSGNTIYFGEGSWLTVV.